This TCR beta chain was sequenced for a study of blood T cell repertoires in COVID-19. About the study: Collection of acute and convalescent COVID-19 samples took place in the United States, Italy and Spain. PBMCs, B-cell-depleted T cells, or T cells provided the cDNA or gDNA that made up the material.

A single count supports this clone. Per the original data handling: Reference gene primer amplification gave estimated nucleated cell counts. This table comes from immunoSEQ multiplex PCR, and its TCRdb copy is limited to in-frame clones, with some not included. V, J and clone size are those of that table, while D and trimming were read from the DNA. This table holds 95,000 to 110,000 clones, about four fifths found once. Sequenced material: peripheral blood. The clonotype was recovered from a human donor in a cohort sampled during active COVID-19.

The CDR3 DNA follows: TGTGCCAGCTCAACGGACAGGGGCGCATCCCTGACTGGCGGGCCCCAAGAGACCCAGTACTTC. It yields the protein CASSTDRGASLTGGPQETQYF. V and J are TRBV18 and TRBJ2-5; 9 bases are a match to TRBD1. The CDR3 sequence is 21 residues long. Germline CDR1 and CDR2: KGHSH and LQKENI. J was trimmed by 1 base and V by 5 bases; bases with no gene match: 23.